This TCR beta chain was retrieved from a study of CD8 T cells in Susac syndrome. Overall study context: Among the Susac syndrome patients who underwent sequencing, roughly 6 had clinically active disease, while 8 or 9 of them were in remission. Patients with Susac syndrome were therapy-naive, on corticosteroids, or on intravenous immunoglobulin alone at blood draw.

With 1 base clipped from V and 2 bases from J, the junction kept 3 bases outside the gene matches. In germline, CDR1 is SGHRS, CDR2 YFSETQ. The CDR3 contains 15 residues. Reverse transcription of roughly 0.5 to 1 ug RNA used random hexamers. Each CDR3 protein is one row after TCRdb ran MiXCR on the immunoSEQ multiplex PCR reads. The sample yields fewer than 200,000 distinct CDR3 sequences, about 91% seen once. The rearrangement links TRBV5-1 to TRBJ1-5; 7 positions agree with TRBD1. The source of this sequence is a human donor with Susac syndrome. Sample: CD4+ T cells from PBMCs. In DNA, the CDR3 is TGCGCCAGCAGCTTGACAGGGGCGGGCAATCAGCCCCAGCATTTT. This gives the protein CASSLTGAGNQPQHF.